This T cell receptor beta chain originates from a study of chemoradiotherapy in HPV16-positive cancers (dated by TCRdb to about 2022). Some background on the complete study: Using functional T-cell assays on cells from a couple of HPV16-positive patients, the researchers defined candidate HPV-specific T-cell clones and common TCR motifs. The study asked whether T-cell immunity to the HPV oncoproteins E6 and E7 changes during chemoradiotherapy and whether this immunity affects survival. The candidate HPV-specific TCRs and motifs were then tracked in TCR repertoires from over 85 patients with HPV-related cancers. Paper-wide results and their limitations: In HPV16-positive patients, expansion of HPV-responsive T cells during chemoradiotherapy was associated with improved recurrence-free survival. Expansion of candidate HPV-specific clones and E7-related TCR motifs was observed in the tumor microenvironment during treatment, whereas no such expansion was observed for non-HPV-specific T cells. The functional definition of HPV-specific T cells came from only two HPV16-positive patients, and the survival association was reported for HPV16-positive patients.

Trimming removed 1 base from V and 6 bases from J, leaving 9 bases between the germline ends. From the germline V gene, CDR1 is SGHDT and CDR2 is YYEEEE. The CDR3 covers 13 residues, taking in both the cysteine and the phenylalanine. Solely the CDR3 DNA is kept, with 39 bases framed from the first base. The library relied on the immunoSEQ multiplex PCR assay. TCRdb took over this immuneACCESS table, retaining in-frame rearrangements with V and J assigned. Such tables are incomplete; in checked studies, under half of the missing clones stem from an unresolved V gene, and the remainder is unexplained. The sample contains roughly 1,500 clones, about 92% of them found a single time. The leading ten clones occupy around 7.8% of the sample. Repertoires were sampled multiple times during chemoradiotherapy, which allowed clonal expansion in the tumor microenvironment to be followed. As to this clone: Its antigen is unknown. No clone much larger than this one lies a single base away; base qualities are absent.

This clonotype was obtained from a human donor with HPV-associated anogenital cancer. The sequence is built from TRBV5-6 and TRBJ2-3; 5 matching bases give a weak D call of TRBD1. The sample was tumor tissue, taken from a patient who underwent chemoradiotherapy. At the DNA level, the sequence is TGTGCCAGCAGCTTGCAGGGTGCCGATACGCAGTATTTT. Its protein reads: CASSLQGADTQYF.